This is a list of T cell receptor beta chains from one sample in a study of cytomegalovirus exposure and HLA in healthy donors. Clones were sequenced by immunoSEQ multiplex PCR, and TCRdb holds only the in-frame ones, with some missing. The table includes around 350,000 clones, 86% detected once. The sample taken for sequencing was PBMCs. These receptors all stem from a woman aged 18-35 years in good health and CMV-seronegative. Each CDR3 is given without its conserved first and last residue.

CDR3: ASRIDPEVSTEAF
V: TRBV5-1
J: TRBJ1-1

CDR3: ASSLASGSGQETQY
V: TRBV5-1
J: TRBJ2-5

CDR3: ASSSRVPGGETQY
V: TRBV19
J: TRBJ2-5

CDR3: ASRGTGISYEQY
V: TRBV27
J: TRBJ2-7

CDR3: ASSLWGQAMFTEAF
V: TRBV28
J: TRBJ1-1

CDR3: ASQKQETNYGYT
V: TRBV7-9
J: TRBJ1-2

CDR3: ASSLVLEGEQF
V: TRBV5-1
J: TRBJ2-1

CDR3: ASSLGAGIGYEQY
V: TRBV18
J: TRBJ2-7

CDR3: ASSVSGGRATGELF
V: TRBV9
J: TRBJ2-2

CDR3: ASSAYPGGPIQETQY
V: TRBV19
J: TRBJ2-5

CDR3: ASRTGTGNQPQH
V: TRBV6-5
J: TRBJ1-5

CDR3: AWSVPWQGANEKLF
V: TRBV30
J: TRBJ1-4

CDR3: ASSLFGQQLATEETQY
V: TRBV5-6
J: TRBJ2-5

CDR3: ASSSLGGGGEKLF
V: TRBV27
J: TRBJ1-4

CDR3: ASSPHDRALYNEQF
V: TRBV7-2
J: TRBJ2-1

CDR3: ASSSKAGAGETQY
V: TRBV5-4
J: TRBJ2-5

CDR3: ASSKDRVGDYEQY
V: TRBV19
J: TRBJ2-7

CDR3: SVTPSGGWEQY
V: TRBV29-1
J: TRBJ2-7

CDR3: ASSIQGGNQPQH
V: TRBV16
J: TRBJ1-5

CDR3: ATRQGFNTEAF
V: TRBV6-5
J: TRBJ1-1

CDR3: ASSPEAQRDTFEQF
V: TRBV27
J: TRBJ2-1

CDR3: ASSLGGLLPYEQY
V: TRBV13
J: TRBJ2-7

CDR3: ASRRQHSTDTQY
V: TRBV5-1
J: TRBJ2-3

CDR3: ASSRQGSTEAF
V: TRBV27
J: TRBJ1-1

CDR3: ASSLPSGSLTDTQY
V: TRBV5-6
J: TRBJ2-3

CDR3: ASSQNGGAGDTQY
V: TRBV6-5
J: TRBJ2-3

CDR3: ASEQGGETQY
V: TRBV5-8
J: TRBJ2-5

CDR3: ASSQPKGVKYEQY
V: TRBV6-4
J: TRBJ2-7

CDR3: ASSLAGQEQF
V: TRBV5-1
J: TRBJ2-1

CDR3: ASSSRAGDWTQY
V: TRBV7-9
J: TRBJ2-5

CDR3: ASSLEGRFTGELF
V: TRBV13
J: TRBJ2-2

CDR3: ASSGRTGAKGGYT
V: TRBV5-1
J: TRBJ1-2

CDR3: ASSVGPRAGNTIY
V: TRBV9
J: TRBJ1-3

CDR3: ASSLRREAPHSYNEQF
V: TRBV5-1
J: TRBJ2-1